A single sample is the source of the 18 T cell receptor beta chains below, sequenced in a study of blood T cell repertoires in COVID-19. Assay used: immunoSEQ multiplex PCR; TCRdb lists only in-frame clones, some missing. Of 90,000 to 110,000 clones detected, about 76% appear once; the ten largest clones hold roughly 19%. What was sequenced was peripheral blood. These receptors all come from an older woman with acute or convalescent COVID-19.

This rearrangement joins TRBV2 to TRBJ1-2; D unclear. Germline V CDR1 and CDR2: SNHLY, FYNNEI. This CDR3 contains 11 residues. Trimming pared 5 bases from V and 1 base from J, leaving 2 bases between. The CDR3 reads CASSLNYGYTF. The CDR3 region has the DNA TGTGCCAGCAGTCTTAACTATGGCTACACCTTC.

This clone was counted a single time. This sequence joins TRBV27 and TRBJ2-3, with 8 bases lining up with TRBD1. Per the germline V gene, CDR1 is MNHEY and CDR2 is SMNVEV (reference sequence). With 6 bases clipped from V and 2 bases from J, the junction kept 7 bases outside the gene matches. This CDR3 has 15 amino acids. The CDR3 is CASRVRGLITDTQYF. The CDR3 DNA reads TGTGCCAGCAGAGTCAGGGGGCTCATCACAGATACGCAGTATTTT.

The chain carries TRBV7-2 and TRBJ1-1, with TRBD1 identical over 10 bases. V trimming: 3 bases; J trimming: 0 bases; junction bases outside the gene matches: 4. CDR1 is SGHTA and CDR2 is FQGNSA in the germline V gene. The length of the CDR3 is 16 residues. The CDR3 loop reads CASSFPGQGMNTEAFF. The CDR3 region has the DNA TGTGCCAGCAGCTTCCCGGGACAGGGGATGAACACTGAAGCTTTCTTT.

The chain recombines TRBV3-1 (or the pseudogene TRBV3-2) with TRBJ1-1, with D hard to call. CDR1 is LGHDT and CDR2 is YNNKEL in the germline V gene (reference sequence). This CDR3 contains 14 residues. V lost 5 bases, J lost 4 bases, and 14 bases lay in between. The CDR3: CASSYSLEGTEAFF. CDR3 coding DNA: TGTGCCAGCAGCTACAGCCTGGAAGGCACTGAAGCTTTCTTT.

This sequence joins TRBV3-1 (or the pseudogene TRBV3-2) and TRBJ2-1; TRBD2 matches at 10 bases. Germline V gene lookup returns CDR1 LGHDT and CDR2 YNNKEL (reference sequence). Trimming cost V 0 bases and J 4 bases; bases outside gene matches: 9. The CDR3 is 18 residues long. Here the CDR3 DNA reads TGTGCCAGCAGCCAAGACCCTAGCGGGGGTCCCTTGTACAATGAGCAGTTCTTC. This encodes CASSQDPSGGPLYNEQFF.

This sequence joins TRBV28 and TRBJ2-1; 7 bases are shared with TRBD2. V lost 6 bases and J lost 2; bases outside the gene matches: 13. The length of the CDR3 is 17 residues. Per germline, CDR1 MDHEN and CDR2 SYDVKM. The CDR3 here is CASRSWSGGGTYNEQFF. As DNA, the CDR3 is TGTGCCAGCAGATCGTGGTCGGGCGGGGGAACCTACAATGAGCAGTTCTTC.

V gene TRBV12-3 or TRBV12-4 combines with J gene TRBJ2-2; tentatively, D is TRBD1 (6 bases). The CDR3 loop spans 13 amino acids. V was trimmed by 7 bases and J by 13 bases, leaving 19 bases between them. CDR3 coding DNA: TGTGCCAGCACTCCCACCCAAGGGGGTAGGCTGTTTTTT. This sequence encodes CASTPTQGGRLFF.

This clone turned up a few times. The CDR3 nucleotides are TGTGCCAGCAGTTACTTGGGCCGGATTGAAGCTTTCTTT. This codes for CASSYLGRIEAFF. The genes are TRBV6-5 and TRBJ1-1; D uncertain. Trimming left V 1 base short and J 7 bases short, with 10 bases between. The CDR3 covers 13 residues. In germline, CDR1 is MNHEY, CDR2 SVGAGI.

V is TRBV11-2 and J is TRBJ2-3; D may be TRBD2 (6 bases). This CDR3 region has 18 residues. Germline V gene data show CDR1 as SGHAT and CDR2 as FQNNGV. Trimming removed 2 bases at V and 0 bases at J, with 18 bases between. In DNA, the CDR3 is TGTGCCAGCAGCTTATGGGGCTACCATGGGACTAGCACAGATACGCAGTATTTT. It yields the protein CASSLWGYHGTSTDTQYF. The entire variable domain, with the rest obtained from reference TRBV11-2 and TRBJ2-3, is as follows: EAGVAQSPRYKIIEKRQSVAFWCNPISGHATLYWYQQILGQGPKLLIQFQNNGVVDDSQLPKDRFSAERLKGVDSTLKIQPAKLEDSAVYLCASSLWGYHGTSTDTQYFGPGTRLTVL.

This clone was recorded a few times. V and J are TRBV6-6 and TRBJ2-7, with 7 bases aligning to TRBD2. Unmatched junction bases numbered 5, after V lost 5 bases and J lost 7 bases. This CDR3 has 12 residues. Germline V CDR1 and CDR2: MNHNY, SVGAGI (reference sequence). CDR3 sequence: CASSPGGWEQYF. CDR3 DNA: TGTGCCAGCAGTCCCGGGGGGTGGGAGCAGTACTTC.

V gene TRBV19 combines with J gene TRBJ1-5; TRBD1 might be the D (5 bases). CDR3 size: 16 residues. The germline gives CDR1 LNHDA, CDR2 SQIVND (reference sequence). Trimming took off 1 base at V and 4 bases at J, with 14 bases between the two ends. The CDR3 region is CASSIAQGRQNQPQHF. The CDR3 DNA reads as TGTGCCAGTAGTATAGCGCAGGGTCGTCAAAATCAGCCCCAGCATTTT.

Concerning this clone itself: At one end the junction does not follow the germline gene, possibly because of a read error. The chain is built from TRBV5-6 and TRBJ1-5; D is ambiguous. The CDR3 has 13 residues. Per the germline V gene, CDR1 is SGHDT and CDR2 is YYEEEE. CDR3 coding DNA: TGTGCCAGCAGCTTGAGGCAGGCCCTTACCCCAATTTTT. Protein: CASSLRQALTPIF.

The genes are TRBV2 and TRBJ2-7; weak D call: TRBD2 (6 bases). Germline CDR1 is SNHLY and CDR2 is FYNNEI. The CDR3 covers 15 residues. Trimming left V 1 base short and J 0 bases short, with 10 bases between. CDR3 protein: CASSEDRGISYEQYF. In DNA form, the CDR3 reads TGTGCCAGCAGTGAAGATCGGGGGATCTCCTACGAGCAGTACTTC.

The chain is built from TRBV4-3 and TRBJ1-1; D is perhaps TRBD1 (6 bases). The CDR3 contains 19 residues. V gave up 0 bases and J gave up 1 base, with 21 bases separating them. Germline lookup yields CDR1 LGHNA and CDR2 YSLEER. CDR3 bases: TGCGCCAGCAGCCAAGAAGGGATTACAGGGCTGGGCACGAACACTGAAGCTTTCTTT. This gives the protein CASSQEGITGLGTNTEAFF.

This chain links TRBV19 with TRBJ1-5; 8 bases fit TRBD1. Losses at the gene ends were 5 bases for V and 0 bases for J; bases not matched to a gene: 6. Germline CDR1 is LNHDA and CDR2 is SQIVND (reference sequence). The CDR3 contains 16 residues. CDR3 sequence reads: CASSRTGMDSNQPQHF. As DNA, the CDR3 is TGTGCCAGTAGTCGGACAGGGATGGATAGCAATCAGCCCCAGCATTTT. Based on the CDR3 plus reference TRBV19 and TRBJ1-5, the full variable domain is DGGITQSPKYLFRKEGQNVTLSCEQNLNHDAMYWYRQDPGQGLRLIYYSQIVNDFQKGDIAEGYSVSREKKESFPLTVTSAQKNPTAFYLCASSRTGMDSNQPQHFGDGTRLSIL.

This clone was seen just once. The gene calls are TRBV30 and TRBJ1-6; D is unclear. Germline CDR1 is GTSNPN and CDR2 is SVGIG (reference sequence). The CDR3 sequence is 15 residues long. V lost 4 bases and J lost 9, with 19 bases in between. The CDR3 spells CAWNEGSSSASPLHF. CDR3 sequence (DNA): TGTGCCTGGAACGAGGGATCCAGCTCAGCTTCACCCCTCCACTTT.

The V gene is TRBV10-1, the J gene TRBJ2-2; D remains ambiguous. There are 11 residues in the CDR3. Deletions cut 11 bases from V and 7 bases from J, with 11 bases between. CDR1 and CDR2 from the germline V gene are WNHNN and SYGVQD (reference sequence). DNA for the CDR3: TGCGCCTCCTCCTACGGCGGGGAGCTGTTTTTT. Translating gives CASSYGGELFF.

The chain joins TRBV3-1 (or the pseudogene TRBV3-2) to TRBJ1-1; D gene ambiguous. V lost 1 base, J lost 2 bases, and 11 bases lay in between. Germline CDR1 reads LGHDT; CDR2 reads YNNKEL (reference sequence). This CDR3 has 15 amino acids. The CDR3, as DNA: TGTGCCAGCAGCCAAGGGTCCACAGACAACACTGAAGCTTTCTTT. This sequence encodes CASSQGSTDNTEAFF.